This entry lists 19 T cell receptor beta chains sequenced from one sample in a study of patients and donors after allogeneic stem cell transplantation. TCRdb reprocessed the RT-PCR reads with MiXCR, giving one entry per CDR3 protein. The sample holds about 25,000 distinct CDR3 sequences; 6.5% to 10% are singletons and the top ten take around 50%. The sequencing input was blood, either unsorted or a sorted T cell fraction (not recorded which). All receptors derive from a human donor who was either an allogeneic HSCT recipient or a stem cell or donor lymphocyte infusion donor (not recorded which). It is not recorded whose cells these are; they may come from a transplant donor.

This clonotype was detected only a few times. The chain employs TRBV19 and TRBJ2-3; possibly TRBD2 for D (6 bases). There are 13 residues in the CDR3. CDR1 is LNHDA and CDR2 is SQIVND in the germline V gene (reference sequence). Trimming shortened V by 9 bases and J by 4 bases, and 14 bases separated the two germline ends. This CDR3 is CASNRRGADTQYF. CDR3 nucleotides: TGTGCCAGCAATCGGAGGGGAGCAGATACGCAGTATTTT. Looking up the rest from reference TRBV19 and TRBJ2-3 gives the full variable domain: DGGITQSPKYLFRKEGQNVTLSCEQNLNHDAMYWYRQDPGQGLRLIYYSQIVNDFQKGDIAEGYSVSREKKESFPLTVTSAQKNPTAFYLCASNRRGADTQYFGPGTRLTVL.

Ten or more counts support this clonotype. The chain uses TRBV11-2 and TRBJ2-1, with 8 bases identical to TRBD2. Germline V lookup: CDR1 SGHAT, CDR2 FQNNGV. With V trimmed by 0 bases and J by 8 bases, 6 bases remained unmatched. The CDR3 totals 15 residues. The CDR3 DNA is TGTGCCAGCAGCTTAGAGATCGGGGGGGCTTATGAGCAGTTCTTC. This translates into CASSLEIGGAYEQFF.

This rearrangement joins TRBV15 to TRBJ2-7, with unresolved D. Germline V CDR1 and CDR2: LNHNV, YYDKDF (reference sequence). CDR3 length equals 14 residues. V was trimmed by 1 base and J by 3 bases, leaving 10 bases between them. The CDR3, as DNA: TGTGCCACCAGCAGAGGGCAACTACACTACGAGCAGTACTTC. It encodes CATSRGQLHYEQYF. The entire variable domain, with the rest obtained from reference TRBV15 and TRBJ2-7, is as follows: DAMVIQNPRYQVTQFGKPVTLSCSQTLNHNVMYWYQQKSSQAPKLLFHYYDKDFNNEADTPDNFQSRRPNTSFCFLDIRSPGLGDTAMYLCATSRGQLHYEQYFGPGTRLTVT.

V gene TRBV20-1 combines with J gene TRBJ2-5; D is tentatively TRBD1 or TRBD2 (5 bases each). The germline V gene has CDR1 DFQATT and CDR2 SNEGSKA (reference sequence). V was pared by 3 bases and J by 5 bases, with 13 bases between. The CDR3 extends over 13 amino acids. CDR3 coding DNA: TGCAGTGCTAGTAGACAGCCGGGGGAGACCCAGTACTTC. It translates to CSASRQPGETQYF.

The CDR3 DNA reads TGTGCCAGCAGCCTAACAGGGTTGTGGGCTGAAGCTTTCTTT. Encoded protein: CASSLTGLWAEAFF. This chain uses TRBV27 with TRBJ1-1; D perhaps matches TRBD1 (6 bases). Germline V gene data show CDR1 as MNHEY and CDR2 as SMNVEV (reference sequence). This CDR3 contains 14 residues. The V gene lost 6 bases and the J gene lost 6 bases, with 17 bases spanning the gap.

This clonotype was recorded at least ten times. This sequence joins TRBV6-1 and TRBJ2-5; 12 bases align to TRBD2. Per germline, CDR1 MNHNS and CDR2 SASEGT. There are 14 residues in the CDR3. Losses at the gene ends were 8 bases for V and 5 bases for J; bases not matched to a gene: 6. The DNA for the CDR3 is TGTGCCAGCCGCAGACTAGCGGGAGACGAGACCCAGTACTTC. Amino acid sequence: CASRRLAGDETQYF.

The chain couples TRBV28 to TRBJ1-6; D remains unclear. Germline V gene data show CDR1 as MDHEN and CDR2 as SYDVKM. The CDR3 runs 12 residues. Trimming cost V 3 bases and J 3 bases, with 0 bases left between them. This CDR3 reads CASSFYNSPLHF. CDR3 in DNA: TGTGCCAGCAGTTTCTATAATTCACCCCTCCACTTT.

There are a few counts of this clonotype. The CDR3 nucleotides read TGTGCCAGTAGTACGCCGGGCGACAACTCTGGAAACACCATATATTTT. This sequence encodes CASSTPGDNSGNTIYF. V and J are TRBV19 and TRBJ1-3; D is undetermined. The CDR3 totals 16 residues. Looked up from germline, CDR1 is LNHDA and CDR2 is SQIVND (reference sequence). V was pared by 4 bases and J by 0 bases, with 13 bases between.

This clonotype was detected a few times. V is TRBV19 and J is TRBJ1-5, with 7 bases identical to TRBD1. Germline lookup yields CDR1 LNHDA and CDR2 SQIVND (reference sequence). V lost 10 bases and J lost 7; bases outside the gene matches: 10. This CDR3 is 13 amino acids long. The CDR3 DNA is TGTGCCACCAGGGACAGTTTGGGCCAGCCCCAGCATTTT. This codes for CATRDSLGQPQHF. The full variable domain, completed using reference TRBV19 and TRBJ1-5, is DGGITQSPKYLFRKEGQNVTLSCEQNLNHDAMYWYRQDPGQGLRLIYYSQIVNDFQKGDIAEGYSVSREKKESFPLTVTSAQKNPTAFYLCATRDSLGQPQHFGDGTRLSIL.

The chain uses TRBV5-1 and TRBJ2-5; D gene unclear. This CDR3 region has 13 residues. Germline assignment: CDR1 SGHRS and CDR2 YFSETQ. V shed 7 bases and J shed 5 bases, with 15 bases lying between them. The CDR3 region has the DNA TGCGCCAGCTCCTCAGGTAGTACCGAGACCCAGTACTTC. As protein: CASSSGSTETQYF.

The sample holds many counts of this clonotype. The chain combines TRBV7-8 with TRBJ1-2; no clear D. The germline CDR1 and CDR2 sequences are SGHVS and FQNEAQ. This CDR3 has 15 residues. Trimming cost V 1 base and J 4 bases, with 13 bases left between them. The DNA of the CDR3 is TGTGCCAGCAGCTTAGGGGCATCCCAAACCTATGGCTACACCTTC. This sequence encodes CASSLGASQTYGYTF.

This clonotype has ten or more counts. V and J are TRBV5-1 and TRBJ2-7; D gene ambiguous. This CDR3 has 13 residues. Per germline, CDR1 SGHRS and CDR2 YFSETQ. The V end was cut by 7 bases, the J end by 5 bases, with 16 bases between. The CDR3 sequence is CASSSGVTDEQYF. DNA of the CDR3: TGCGCCAGCTCTAGTGGGGTAACGGACGAGCAGTACTTC.

This clonotype has at least ten counts. The chain is built from TRBV12-3 or TRBV12-4 and TRBJ1-2; 9 positions agree with TRBD1. The J segment lost 8 bases and the V segment lost 5 bases, leaving 9 bases of the junction unmatched. The CDR3 consists of 14 residues. The CDR3, as DNA: TGTGCCAGCAGTCCCGGGACAGGGTTCGGCGGCTACACCTTC. Translated, it gives CASSPGTGFGGYTF.

The sample holds a few counts of this clonotype. The J gene is TRBJ2-7, the V gene TRBV6-1, with TRBD2 matching over 10 bases. The germline V gene encodes CDR1 MNHNS and CDR2 SASEGT. J was trimmed by 0 bases and V by 2 bases; bases with no gene match: 1. The CDR3 is 15 amino acids. As DNA, the CDR3 is TGTGCCAGCAGTGAAACTAGCGGGGACTCCTACGAGCAGTACTTC. Protein: CASSETSGDSYEQYF.

This chain connects TRBV7-9 to TRBJ2-1; 9 nucleotides match TRBD2. Unmatched junction bases numbered 5, after V lost 5 bases and J lost 6 bases. The CDR3 is 14 amino acids. Looked up from germline, CDR1 is SEHNR and CDR2 is FQNEAQ (reference sequence). The CDR3: CASSGGRALNEQFF. The CDR3 DNA sequence: TGTGCCAGCAGCGGCGGGAGGGCCCTCAATGAGCAGTTCTTC.

This clonotype was observed at least ten times. This chain connects TRBV7-9 to TRBJ2-3; D perhaps matches TRBD1 (6 bases). Germline lookup yields CDR1 SEHNR and CDR2 FQNEAQ (reference sequence). CDR3 length equals 11 residues. V lost 3 bases and J 14 bases, leaving 12 bases between the germline ends. The CDR3 here is CASSLARDTYF. In DNA, the CDR3 is TGTGCCAGCAGCTTGGCCCGGGACACGTATTTT.

The CDR3 nucleotides read TGCGCCAGCAGCTTGGCGGGATTGGAAGCTTTCTTT. It encodes CASSLAGLEAFF. The chain carries TRBV5-1 and TRBJ1-1, with D unresolved. Germline V gene sequence: CDR1 SGHRS, CDR2 YFSETQ. The CDR3 has 12 amino acids. Deletions cut 0 bases from V and 8 bases from J, with 8 bases between.

This clonotype ranks as medium-sized. The chain links TRBV9 to TRBJ2-2; no definite D call. CDR3 length: 14 residues. Trimming took off 1 base at V and 0 bases at J, with 4 bases between the two ends. The germline CDR1 and CDR2 sequences are SGDLS and YYNGEE. CDR3 coding DNA: TGTGCCAGCAGCGTAAACTCGAACACCGGGGAGCTGTTTTTT. Protein: CASSVNSNTGELFF.

This clonotype turned up a few times. The chain recombines TRBV19 with TRBJ1-1; no firm D call. Trimming pared 7 bases from V and 10 bases from J, leaving 16 bases between. CDR1 is LNHDA, CDR2 SQIVND, per germline (reference sequence). This CDR3 has 12 amino acids. CDR3 amino acids: CASNGQPSGAFF. CDR3 in DNA: TGTGCCAGTAATGGCCAACCTTCCGGAGCTTTCTTT.